Shown below are 18 T cell receptor beta chains from a single sample sequenced in a study of blood T cell repertoires in COVID-19. Profiled with immunoSEQ multiplex PCR; TCRdb holds only in-frame clones, not every one. The table lists about 200,000 clones, approximately 80% of them singletons. Sequencing was performed on peripheral blood. The receptors were gathered from a human donor with acute or convalescent COVID-19. The donor label of this sample is uncertain.

This clone turned up a few times. V usage is TRBV19 and J usage is TRBJ2-7, with a tentative D call TRBD1 (5 bases). V lost 2 bases and J lost 6, with 14 bases in between. Germline V gene lookup returns CDR1 LNHDA and CDR2 SQIVND (reference sequence). The CDR3 has 14 residues. CDR3: CASSIPGHRGEQYF. In DNA form, the CDR3 reads TGTGCCAGTAGTATACCCGGACACCGCGGCGAGCAGTACTTC.

The chain combines TRBV2 with TRBJ2-1; 13 bases align to TRBD2. V trimming: 5 bases; J trimming: 16 bases; junction bases outside the gene matches: 11. Germline CDR1 reads SNHLY; CDR2 reads FYNNEI. This CDR3 is 14 amino acids long. CDR3 sequence reads: CASSRGTSGIPPFF. CDR3 coding DNA: TGTGCCAGCAGTAGGGGGACTAGCGGGATCCCCCCCTTCTTC.

This chain links TRBV3-1 (or the pseudogene TRBV3-2) with TRBJ1-1, with D unresolved. Trimming stripped 4 bases from V and 0 bases from J, with 6 bases between. CDR1 is LGHDT, CDR2 YNNKEL, per germline (reference sequence). The CDR3 contains 13 residues. This CDR3 reads CASSPSLNTEAFF. As DNA, the CDR3 is TGTGCCAGCAGCCCATCCCTGAACACTGAAGCTTTCTTT.

The genes are TRBV30 and TRBJ1-2; D unresolved. Trimming took off 1 base at V and 5 bases at J, with 8 bases between the two ends. Germline values: CDR1 GTSNPN, CDR2 SVGIG (reference sequence). This CDR3 region has 12 residues. The CDR3 is CAWSAEPYGYTF. The DNA for the CDR3 is TGTGCCTGGAGTGCCGAGCCATATGGCTACACCTTC.

The rearrangement links TRBV7-9 to TRBJ2-5, with D perhaps matching TRBD1 (6 bases). This CDR3 is 15 amino acids long. CDR1 SEHNR and CDR2 FQNEAQ come from the germline V gene (reference sequence). The ends were cut back, 5 bases at V and 4 bases at J, with 17 bases in the middle. The CDR3 here is CASSRLVGAVETQYF. The CDR3 DNA follows: TGTGCCAGCAGCCGGCTTGTGGGGGCCGTAGAGACCCAGTACTTC. The full variable domain, in which reference TRBV7-9 and TRBJ2-5 provide the parts outside the CDR3, is DTGVSQNPRHKITKRGQNVTFRCDPISEHNRLYWYRQTLGQGPEFLTYFQNEAQLEKSRLLSDRFSAERPKGSFSTLEIQRTEQGDSAMYLCASSRLVGAVETQYFGPGTRLLVL.

The J gene is TRBJ1-6, the V gene TRBV11-2; tentatively, D is TRBD1 (6 bases). The V end lost 2 bases, the J end lost 10 bases, and 12 bases lay between the germline ends. The CDR3 sequence is 14 residues long. Germline V gene data show CDR1 as SGHAT and CDR2 as FQNNGV. CDR3 protein: CASSLSDRLSPLHF. In DNA, the CDR3 is TGTGCCAGCAGCTTATCGGACAGACTCTCACCCCTCCACTTT. Full variable domain (rest looked up from reference TRBV11-2 and TRBJ1-6): EAGVAQSPRYKIIEKRQSVAFWCNPISGHATLYWYQQILGQGPKLLIQFQNNGVVDDSQLPKDRFSAERLKGVDSTLKIQPAKLEDSAVYLCASSLSDRLSPLHFGNGTRLTVT.

The rearrangement uses TRBV15 and TRBJ1-1, with D perhaps TRBD1 (6 bases). The germline V gene has CDR1 LNHNV and CDR2 YYDKDF (reference sequence). V lost 0 bases and J lost 3, with 11 bases in between. The CDR3 totals 15 residues. The CDR3 spells CATSRDGRGDTEAFF. The CDR3 nucleotides are TGTGCCACCAGCAGAGATGGCAGGGGTGACACTGAAGCTTTCTTT.

The chain recombines TRBV5-1 with TRBJ1-5; no definite D call. The CDR3 is 14 residues long. V lost 4 bases, J lost 6 bases, and 14 bases lay in between. Germline V gene data show CDR1 as SGHRS and CDR2 as YFSETQ. The chain's CDR3 is CASSPLSLSQPQHF. The DNA of the CDR3 is TGCGCCAGCAGCCCCTTGAGTTTAAGTCAGCCCCAGCATTTT.

J is TRBJ2-7 and V is TRBV12-3 or TRBV12-4; D possibly corresponds to TRBD2 (6 bases). V dropped 3 bases and J dropped 1 base, with 7 bases sitting between them. This CDR3 contains 13 residues. The CDR3 loop reads CASSLSGSYEQYF. In DNA, the CDR3 is TGTGCCAGCAGTTTGAGCGGGTCCTACGAGCAGTACTTC.

The J gene is TRBJ2-1, the V gene TRBV27, with TRBD2 as a possible D gene (6 bases). This CDR3 has 14 amino acids. Germline assignment: CDR1 MNHEY and CDR2 SMNVEV (reference sequence). V gave up 6 bases and J gave up 6 bases, with 15 bases separating them. CDR3 nucleotides: TGTGCCAGCAGCCGGGGACTTGGGGTCAATGAGCAGTTCTTC. Its translation is CASSRGLGVNEQFF.

This clone was observed a handful of times. This sequence joins TRBV5-1 and TRBJ1-6, with D possibly matching TRBD1 (5 bases). V dropped 0 bases and J dropped 10 bases, with 11 bases sitting between them. Germline V lookup: CDR1 SGHRS, CDR2 YFSETQ. The CDR3 covers 14 residues. CDR3 sequence: CASSLVLGQSPLHF. The DNA of the CDR3 is TGCGCCAGCAGCTTGGTTCTGGGGCAGTCACCCCTCCACTTT.

The gene calls are TRBV6-5 and TRBJ2-3; perhaps TRBD2 as D (5 bases). Deletions cut 6 bases from V and 0 bases from J, with 10 bases between. This CDR3 is built from 14 residues. Germline V gives CDR1 MNHEY, CDR2 SVGAGI. The chain's CDR3 is CASSRDISTDTQYF. The CDR3 coding sequence is TGTGCCAGCAGCCGGGATATTAGCACAGATACGCAGTATTTT.

The chain couples TRBV3-1 (or the pseudogene TRBV3-2) to TRBJ2-1, with 7 positions matching TRBD2. Looked up from germline, CDR1 is LGHDT and CDR2 is YNNKEL (reference sequence). V shed 5 bases and J 9 bases; nucleotides not matched to a gene: 13. The CDR3 length is 15 residues. The CDR3 sequence is CASSSGTNSDSEQFF. CDR3 DNA sequence: TGTGCCAGCAGCTCCGGGACTAATTCCGACAGTGAGCAGTTCTTC.

The genes are TRBV5-1 and TRBJ1-1, with 9 bases that match TRBD1. V lost 4 bases, J lost 5 bases, and 6 bases stayed unmatched. Germline assignment: CDR1 SGHRS and CDR2 YFSETQ. The CDR3 has 14 amino acids. Here the CDR3 reads CASSPGQGHTEAFF. The CDR3 DNA is TGCGCCAGCAGCCCTGGACAGGGGCATACTGAAGCTTTCTTT.

The chain has TRBV14 and TRBJ2-5; D possibly corresponds to TRBD2 (6 bases). V lost 4 bases and J lost 4, with 19 bases in between. This CDR3 contains 16 residues. Germline V CDR1 and CDR2: SGHDN, FVKESK. CDR3 in DNA: TGTGCCAGCAGCCCACTCGGGGGATCGGATCGAGAGACCCAGTACTTC. Translating it yields CASSPLGGSDRETQYF.

This clone came up once. V usage is TRBV9 and J usage is TRBJ2-7; TRBD1 matches at 8 bases. Germline lookup yields CDR1 SGDLS and CDR2 YYNGEE. The V segment lost 0 bases and the J segment 4 bases; nucleotides outside the gene matches: 3. The CDR3 extends over 14 amino acids. Here the CDR3 DNA reads TGTGCCAGCAGCGTAGACAGGGGGTCGTACGAGCAGTACTTC. This encodes CASSVDRGSYEQYF.

The V and J genes are TRBV11-2 and TRBJ2-6; 7 bases are shared with TRBD2. This CDR3 contains 17 residues. Looked up from germline, CDR1 is SGHAT and CDR2 is FQNNGV. V was pared by 4 bases and J by 0 bases, with 6 bases of the junction left unmatched. CDR3 sequence reads: CASSYQGGSSGANVLTF. CDR3 coding DNA: TGTGCCAGCAGCTACCAGGGAGGGTCCTCTGGGGCCAACGTCCTGACTTTC.

Remarks on this clone: In the same sample, other DNA sequences code for this CDR3. The V and J genes are TRBV7-9 and TRBJ2-5; 9 positions agree with TRBD2. The CDR3 spans 14 residues. The germline CDR1 and CDR2 sequences are SEHNR and FQNEAQ (reference sequence). Trimming took 5 bases from V and 4 from J; bases not matched to a gene: 5. CDR3 region: CASSLTSGRETQYF. Here the CDR3 DNA reads TGTGCCAGCAGCCTCACTAGCGGGCGAGAGACCCAGTACTTC. Full variable domain (missing parts from reference TRBV7-9 and TRBJ2-5): DTGVSQNPRHKITKRGQNVTFRCDPISEHNRLYWYRQTLGQGPEFLTYFQNEAQLEKSRLLSDRFSAERPKGSFSTLEIQRTEQGDSAMYLCASSLTSGRETQYFGPGTRLLVL.